These 6 T cell receptor beta chains were all obtained from the same sample, sequenced in a study of lung T cells in sarcoidosis with Löfgren's syndrome. Via MiXCR, TCRdb re-called the reads, giving one row per CDR3 protein. The table lists about 2,200 distinct CDR3 sequences, about a fifth of them singletons. Specimen: CD4+ T cells from bronchoalveolar lavage. All receptors derive from a human donor with sarcoidosis (Löfgren's syndrome or another form), or a control subject (not recorded which).

Turning to this clonotype: One junction end does not reproduce the germline sequence, and a read error may be involved. The genes are TRBV2 and TRBJ1-1, with no clear D. The CDR3 spans 14 residues. Per germline, CDR1 SNHLY and CDR2 FYNNEI. The CDR3, as DNA: TGTGCCGGCAGTGGAAGTACGGGGAACACTAAAGCTTTCTTT. This encodes CAGSGSTGNTKAFF.

Judged by abundance, this clonotype is large (0.1 to 1%). The chain recombines TRBV25-1 with TRBJ2-5; D possibly uses TRBD1 or TRBD2 (5 bases each). The CDR3 totals 14 residues. Deletions cut 2 bases from V and 0 bases from J, with 7 bases between. CDR1 is MGHDK, CDR2 SYGVNS, per germline. In nucleotides, the CDR3 is TGTGCCAGCAGTGAAGGGGGATACCAAGAGACCCAGTACTTC. Translated: CASSEGGYQETQYF.

The table lists this clonotype with many counts. J is TRBJ1-1 and V is TRBV7-2; 8 bases line up with TRBD1. Per the germline V gene, CDR1 is SGHTA and CDR2 is FQGNSA. The CDR3 runs 16 residues. Losses at the gene ends were 5 bases for V and 4 bases for J; bases not matched to a gene: 12. As DNA, the CDR3 is TGTGCCAGCAGCACCCGGACAGGGCGGGGGACCACTGAAGCTTTCTTT. Translating it yields CASSTRTGRGTTEAFF.

This clonotype is deemed large. The chain employs TRBV4-1 and TRBJ2-7; 9 bases are shared with TRBD1. Germline-derived CDR1 and CDR2 are MGHRA and YSYEKL. The CDR3 loop spans 15 amino acids. V shed 5 bases, J shed 3 bases, and the junction held 8 bases outside the gene matches. The chain's CDR3 is CASSWGQGLDYEQYF. CDR3 DNA: TGCGCCAGCAGCTGGGGACAGGGTCTCGACTACGAGCAGTACTTC.

There are many counts of this clonotype. The chain joins TRBV2 to TRBJ2-7; D is ambiguous. The CDR3 consists of 13 residues. Looked up from germline, CDR1 is SNHLY and CDR2 is FYNNEI. V dropped 3 bases and J dropped 0 bases, with 6 bases sitting between them. The CDR3 is CASSDSVSYEQYF. CDR3 nucleotide sequence: TGTGCCAGCAGTGATTCGGTCTCCTACGAGCAGTACTTC.

The genes are TRBV18 and TRBJ2-5; the D is unclear. The CDR3 length is 13 residues. In germline, CDR1 is KGHSH, CDR2 LQKENI. Trimming removed 5 bases from V and 5 bases from J, with 12 bases in between. CDR3: CASSSQGQETQYF. CDR3 nucleotides: TGTGCCAGCTCAAGTCAAGGGCAGGAGACCCAGTACTTC.